This T cell receptor (beta chain) derives from a study of cytomegalovirus exposure and HLA in healthy donors. Findings of the study overall: Later work found most CMV-associated TCR beta chains apparently HLA-restricted. Most sequenced TCRs were rare (though some public TCRs occurred in many donors). Follow-up analysis seemed to connect common viral pathogens with several of the most significant clusters identified.

This clone appeared a single time. What it binds is unknown. The primer mix had 60 Vbeta and 13 Jbeta primers. Clones were read by immunoSEQ multiplex PCR, and TCRdb kept only the in-frame ones, dropping some. The top ten clones hold about 1.4% of a sample with some 150,000 clones, about 76% of them seen once. Trimming cost V 6 bases and J 2 bases; bases outside gene matches: 8. The V gene's germline CDR1 is MDHEN and CDR2 SYDVKM. CDR3 size: 15 residues. The gene calls are TRBV28 and TRBJ2-3; 7 nucleotides match TRBD1. This receptor was taken from a woman aged 35 to 49 in good health and CMV-seronegative. Sequences were obtained from PBMCs. CDR3 in DNA: TGTGCCAGCAGCCTACGACAGGGTTCCACAGATACGCAGTATTTT. This codes for CASSLRQGSTDTQYF.